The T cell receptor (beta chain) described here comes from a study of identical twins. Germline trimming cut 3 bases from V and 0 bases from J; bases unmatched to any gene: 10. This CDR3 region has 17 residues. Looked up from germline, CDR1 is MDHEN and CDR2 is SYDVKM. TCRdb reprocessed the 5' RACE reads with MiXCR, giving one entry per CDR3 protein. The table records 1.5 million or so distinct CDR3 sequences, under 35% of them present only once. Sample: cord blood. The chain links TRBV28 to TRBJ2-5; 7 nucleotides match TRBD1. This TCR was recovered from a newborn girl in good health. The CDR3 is CASSLLPGTEYQETQYF. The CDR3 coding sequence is TGTGCCAGCAGTTTGCTTCCCGGGACAGAGTACCAAGAGACCCAGTACTTC.